This TCR beta chain stems from a study of blood T cell repertoires in COVID-19 (dated by TCRdb to about 2020). About the investigation overall: Samples covering the acute and convalescent phases of COVID-19 were provided by collaborators in the United States, Italy and Spain. The prospective study material was composed of cDNA or gDNA derived from T cells, B-cell-depleted T cells, or PBMCs. Deeply sampled blood TCRbeta repertoires from subjects exposed to, actively infected with, or recovered from COVID-19 were included in the dataset. The repertoires were released in a freely available public database intended as a resource for research on the immune response to SARS-CoV-2. Samples were obtained from the ongoing ImmuneRACE study (first 160 participants) and from roughly 1,300 subjects provided by 6 global collaborators. A de-identified subject ID, COVID-19 status, age in years and sex were almost always included in the sample metadata. HLA class I and class II types, where available, came from metadata supplied by the sample provider rather than from assay-based typing. Summary of the overall study and its limitations: How much clinical and demographic metadata was included differed by source and by participant, and the metadata was provided uncurated.

Each collaborating institution followed its own protocols to collect whole blood in K2EDTA tubes. For TCRbeta analysis, collaborators shipped samples in one of three forms: frozen whole blood, isolated PBMCs, or DNA extracted from either of those sample types. V was cut back by 5 bases and J by 7 bases, leaving a gap of 12 bases between them. CDR1 and CDR2 are drawn from the germline V gene: SGHDT, YYEEEE. From the cysteine up to the phenylalanine, the CDR3 has a length of 12 residues. Only the CDR3 DNA is retained, 36 bases long and in frame from the first base. This clone was observed a few times. Which antigen it targets is not known. Per-base quality was not reported, and no clone a single base away is much larger than it. TCRbeta CDR3 regions were amplified from genomic DNA by means of the immunoSEQ Assay, a bias-controlled multiplex PCR. On the study's bioinformatics: The number of nucleated cells in each sample was estimated by amplification of reference gene primers within the assay. To quantify the absolute abundance of each unique TCRbeta CDR3 rearrangement, sequence reads were collapsed and filtered. For each sample, productive Simpson clonality was calculated by taking the square root of Simpson's diversity index across productive rearrangements. What TCRdb holds here is the immuneACCESS table cut down to in-frame rearrangements. Part of the clones is not present; checked against another copy, under half of the missing clones reflect an unresolved V gene, and the others are unexplained. The D gene and trimming were derived from the DNA, and the V and J assignments and clone size from that table. For this sample the table gives just over 650,000 clones, of which 80% to 90% were detected only once. The ten largest clones capture roughly 0.26% of the sample.

This clonotype was obtained from a woman in her late teens or twenties with acute or convalescent COVID-19. The V and J genes are TRBV5-6 and TRBJ1-1; a tentative D match to TRBD1 spans 6 bases. The sequenced sample consisted of peripheral blood. The bases are TGTGCCAGCAGGCACAGGGTTGGTGAAGCTTTCTTT. It encodes CASRHRVGEAFF.